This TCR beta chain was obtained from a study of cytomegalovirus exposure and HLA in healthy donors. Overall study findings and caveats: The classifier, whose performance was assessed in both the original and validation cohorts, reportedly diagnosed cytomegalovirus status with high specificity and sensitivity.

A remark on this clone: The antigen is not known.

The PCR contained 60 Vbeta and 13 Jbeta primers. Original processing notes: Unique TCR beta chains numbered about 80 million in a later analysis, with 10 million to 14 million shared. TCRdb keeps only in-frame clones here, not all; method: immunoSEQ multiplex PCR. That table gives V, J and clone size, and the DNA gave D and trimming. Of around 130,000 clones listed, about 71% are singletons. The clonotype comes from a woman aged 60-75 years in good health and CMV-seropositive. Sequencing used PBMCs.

DNA of the CDR3: TGTGCCAGCAGTTACTCCCAGGGGGCTGGGGAGCAGTTCTTC. The encoded protein is CASSYSQGAGEQFF. V and J are TRBV6-5 and TRBJ2-1; 8 bases match TRBD1. The germline CDR1 and CDR2 sequences are MNHEY and SVGAGI. This CDR3 region has 14 residues. Trimming cost V 0 bases and J 10 bases; bases outside gene matches: 5.